This TCR beta chain was observed in a study of blood T cells in healthy people across ages. Findings and caveats of the study: A roughly linear age-dependent decrease characterized TCR beta diversity per million T cells.

Germline V CDR1 and CDR2: SEHNR, FQNEAQ (reference sequence). The CDR3 runs 12 residues. With 3 bases removed from V and 5 bases from J, the gap between germline ends came to 7 bases. Through a sample-barcoded 5' primer and a J-beta primer mix, a second PCR was run for about 6 to 11 cycles. TCRdb redid the calling of the 5' RACE reads with MiXCR, one entry per CDR3 protein. The table includes fewer than 2,000,000 distinct CDR3 sequences, almost 35% detected once. Turning to this clonotype: What it recognizes is unknown.

Individuals who donated were healthy Caucasians from Russia aged about 6 to 90. Each donor supplied around 9.6 milliliters of peripheral blood. This chain uses TRBV7-9 with TRBJ1-2; D remains unclear. The receptor was isolated from a woman younger than 45 in good health. Sequenced input: blood. The CDR3 DNA reads TGTGCCAGCAGCTTCCGATCATATGGCTACACCTTC. Protein product: CASSFRSYGYTF.